These 30 T cell receptor beta chains came from one sample sequenced in a study of human T cells and chemical hapten exposure. TCRdb reprocessed the RACE reads via MiXCR and lists one record per CDR3 protein. Of some 180,000 distinct CDR3 sequences listed, 20% to 25% are singletons. Noted time point: patch test 3, about 24 weeks after DPC sensitization. As for treatment: therapeutic diphenylcyclopropenone sensitization with weekly scalp DPC. The input for sequencing was whole blood, taken in connection with sensitization to the hapten diphenylcyclopropenone (DPC). All receptors derive from a woman aged 40-49 years with alopecia areata. Some clones in this sample may be carry-over from other donors' samples.

This chain joins TRBV9 and TRBJ2-7; TRBD2 agrees at 9 bases. The CDR3 has 15 amino acids. With V trimmed by 2 bases and J by 6 bases, 9 bases remained unmatched. The germline V gene encodes CDR1 SGDLS and CDR2 YYNGEE. CDR3 protein: CASSVSAGGPGEQYF. The DNA of the CDR3 is TGTGCCAGCAGCGTGTCCGCGGGAGGGCCGGGCGAGCAGTACTTC. The whole variable domain, filled in from reference TRBV9 and TRBJ2-7, reads DSGVTQTPKHLITATGQRVTLRCSPRSGDLSVYWYQQSLDQGLQFLIQYYNGEERAKGNILERFSAQQFPDLHSELNLSSLELGDSALYFCASSVSAGGPGEQYFGPGTRLTVT.

This clonotype was seen just once. The chain carries TRBV7-3 and TRBJ1-6, with 7 bases identical to TRBD1. The CDR3 is made up of 13 amino acids. After removal of 5 bases from V and 13 bases from J, the junction contained 8 bases not matched to a gene. CDR1 and CDR2 (germline): SGHTA, FQGTGA. CDR3 protein: CASSGRQGSPLHF. CDR3 in DNA: TGTGCCAGCAGCGGGAGACAGGGAAGTCCCCTCCACTTT.

This clonotype was seen a few times. This chain joins TRBV21-1 and TRBJ2-7; TRBD1, as called in the table, went unchecked against the DNA. TRBV21-1 is noted as a pseudogene. The CDR3 runs to 20 residues. The CDR3 sequence is CASSTKPGGTPRPPFYEQYF. DNA of the CDR3: TGTGCCAGCAGCACAAAACCCGGGGGAACCCCGAGACCCCCTTTCTACGAGCAGTACTTC.

The chain links TRBV3-1 to TRBJ2-1; D may be TRBD1 or TRBD2 (5 bases each). In germline, CDR1 is LGHDT, CDR2 YNNKEL (reference sequence). CDR3 length equals 12 residues. V lost 0 bases and J 15 bases, leaving 12 bases between the germline ends. CDR3: CASSQEGRGGFF. In DNA, the CDR3 is TGTGCCAGCAGCCAAGAGGGGCGTGGGGGGTTCTTC.

The table lists this clonotype with a few counts. V usage is TRBV6-5 and J usage is TRBJ1-1; D is possibly TRBD1 (5 bases). Germline V gene lookup returns CDR1 MNHEY and CDR2 SVGAGI. Trimming stripped 7 bases from V and 5 bases from J, with 17 bases between. This CDR3 region has 14 residues. The CDR3 DNA reads as TGTGCCAGCACCAAAGCCCAGGGAAGGACTGAAGCTTTCTTT. Translating gives CASTKAQGRTEAFF.

The chain is built from TRBV6-5 and TRBJ2-3, with 9 bases matching TRBD1. The V segment lost 4 bases and the J segment 5 bases; nucleotides outside the gene matches: 7. The germline V gene encodes CDR1 MNHEY and CDR2 SVGAGI. The CDR3 runs 15 residues. CDR3 residues: CASSSRQGVGDTQYF. In DNA form, the CDR3 reads TGTGCCAGCAGTTCGCGACAGGGGGTTGGAGATACGCAGTATTTT.

This sequence joins TRBV12-5 and TRBJ1-1; D is unclear. The length of the CDR3 is 12 residues. Germline CDR1 is LGHNT and CDR2 is FRNRAP. Between the trimmed V and J ends, which lost 3 bases and 2 bases, there was a span of 4 bases. DNA of the CDR3: TGTGCTAGTGGTTTAGGCAACACTGAAGCTTTCTTT. Its translation is CASGLGNTEAFF.

The sample holds many counts of this clonotype. The chain recombines TRBV29-1 with TRBJ2-6; D may correspond to TRBD1 or TRBD2 (5 bases each). The length of the CDR3 is 15 residues. V shed 7 bases and J shed 1 base, with 14 bases lying between them. The V gene's germline CDR1 is SQVTM and CDR2 ANQGSEA. In DNA, the CDR3 is TGCAGCGCTGGGGACGGCCTTTCTGGGGCCAACGTCCTGACTTTC. Protein sequence: CSAGDGLSGANVLTF.

V usage is TRBV7-2 and J usage is TRBJ2-3, with 8 bases that match TRBD1. Germline V lookup: CDR1 SGHTA, CDR2 FQGNSA. CDR3 length: 17 amino acids. V was pared by 5 bases and J by 0 bases, with 10 bases of the junction left unmatched. This CDR3 is CASSQGTGWVSTDTQYF. CDR3 sequence (DNA): TGTGCCAGCAGCCAAGGGACAGGCTGGGTGAGCACAGATACGCAGTATTTT.

This sequence joins TRBV20-1 and TRBJ2-7; D perhaps matches TRBD1 (6 bases). Germline values: CDR1 DFQATT, CDR2 SNEGSKA (reference sequence). The V and J ends lost 5 bases and 3 bases respectively, with 14 bases between them. This CDR3 comprises 13 residues. The CDR3 nucleotides are TGCAGTGCTCGCCGGGACATGGTCTACGAGCAGTACTTC. This gives the protein CSARRDMVYEQYF.

This clonotype was counted ten times or more. The chain links TRBV10-3 to TRBJ1-6; unclear D gene. CDR3 length: 14 amino acids. V lost 4 bases and J lost 8, with 12 bases in between. CDR1 and CDR2 (germline): ENHRY, SYGVKD. This CDR3 reads CAISGSTRDSPLHF. DNA of the CDR3: TGTGCCATCAGTGGTAGTACCAGAGATTCACCCCTCCACTTT.

This clonotype was found a few times. The chain joins TRBV10-3 to TRBJ2-2, with 9 bases aligning to TRBD1. In germline, CDR1 is ENHRY, CDR2 SYGVKD. CDR3 length equals 14 residues. V trimming: 6 bases; J trimming: 5 bases; junction bases outside the gene matches: 4. CDR3 residues: CAIRETGGTGELFF. CDR3 DNA: TGTGCCATCAGGGAGACAGGGGGAACCGGGGAGCTGTTTTTT.

The CDR3 DNA reads TGCAGTGCTCCCAGGACTAGCAATGAGCAGTTCTTC. Translated, it gives CSAPRTSNEQFF. The chain recombines TRBV20-1 with TRBJ2-1; TRBD2 agrees at 7 bases. The CDR3 is 12 residues long. Unmatched junction bases numbered 4, after V lost 5 bases and J lost 6 bases. The V gene's germline CDR1 is DFQATT and CDR2 SNEGSKA (reference sequence).

The sample holds a few counts of this clonotype. The J gene is TRBJ2-3, the V gene TRBV6-1; D possibly corresponds to TRBD2 (6 bases). The CDR3 extends over 17 amino acids. V was cut by 3 bases and J by 0 bases, with 16 bases left in between. CDR1 and CDR2 (germline): MNHNS, SASEGT. CDR3 amino acids: CASSDLAPGTSTDTQYF. The CDR3 DNA sequence: TGTGCCAGCAGTGATTTAGCGCCGGGGACTAGCACAGATACGCAGTATTTT.

This clonotype was seen more than once but under ten times. This chain connects TRBV9 to TRBJ1-1, with D possibly TRBD1 on 5 matching bases. V was cut by 0 bases and J by 4 bases, with 13 bases left in between. Germline V gives CDR1 SGDLS, CDR2 YYNGEE. CDR3 length equals 15 residues. In nucleotides, the CDR3 is TGTGCCAGCAGCGTAGGAGGGGCAGGGAGCACTGAAGCTTTCTTT. Protein product: CASSVGGAGSTEAFF.

This clonotype was seen a handful of times. The chain has TRBV28 and TRBJ1-2; D ambiguous. The CDR3 covers 13 residues. The germline CDR1 and CDR2 sequences are MDHEN and SYDVKM. V was clipped by 5 bases and J by 0 bases, with 7 bases between them. This CDR3 reads CASSPPANYGYTF. In nucleotides, the CDR3 is TGTGCCAGCAGTCCCCCAGCTAACTATGGCTACACCTTC.

This clonotype was detected a few times. The V call is TRBV29-1, the J call TRBJ1-2, with a possible D match to TRBD1 (5 bases). Germline CDR1 is SQVTM and CDR2 is ANQGSEA. The germline V and J ends were trimmed by 4 bases and 0 bases, with 9 bases remaining between them. The CDR3 length is 13 residues. Here the CDR3 reads CSVVGGANYGYTF. The CDR3 nucleotides read TGCAGCGTTGTTGGGGGGGCTAACTATGGCTACACCTTC.

This clonotype was observed a few times. The chain links TRBV5-1 to TRBJ2-5; no clear D gene. The V end was cut by 0 bases, the J end by 1 base, with 10 bases between. The germline V gene encodes CDR1 SGHRS and CDR2 YFSETQ. CDR3 length: 15 residues. The chain's CDR3 is CASSLAAVVQETQYF. The CDR3 nucleotides are TGCGCCAGCAGCTTGGCAGCAGTAGTCCAAGAGACCCAGTACTTC.

V gene TRBV20-1 combines with J gene TRBJ2-7, with D unresolved. There are 14 residues in the CDR3. V was trimmed by 5 bases and J by 3 bases, leaving 17 bases between them. CDR1 is DFQATT, CDR2 SNEGSKA, per germline (reference sequence). CDR3 sequence (DNA): TGCAGTGCTGGAAGAGCGATCCCGAACTACGAGCAGTACTTC. Encoded protein: CSAGRAIPNYEQYF.

The table lists this clonotype with a few counts. The rearrangement joins TRBV20-1 to TRBJ2-7; tentatively, D is TRBD1 (7 bases). This CDR3 has 14 amino acids. The V and J ends lost 3 bases and 0 bases respectively, with 12 bases between them. From germline, CDR1 is DFQATT and CDR2 SNEGSKA (reference sequence). The CDR3 nucleotides read TGCAGTGCTAGGGAGGGGGCCCGCTCCTACGAGCAGTACTTC. Translated, it gives CSAREGARSYEQYF.

The chain uses TRBV5-1 and TRBJ2-5; TRBD1 or TRBD2 may be the D gene (5 bases each). This CDR3 comprises 18 residues. Between the trimmed V and J ends, which lost 0 bases and 5 bases, there was a span of 23 bases. Germline CDR1 is SGHRS and CDR2 is YFSETQ. The CDR3 region has the DNA TGCGCCAGCAGCTTGGAGGCCCGGCTTCTGGGACCGTGGGAGACCCAGTACTTC. This encodes CASSLEARLLGPWETQYF.

V and J are TRBV11-2 and TRBJ1-3, with D possibly being TRBD1 (5 bases). Germline V gene lookup returns CDR1 SGHAT and CDR2 FQNNGV. The CDR3 has 15 residues. V dropped 7 bases and J dropped 4 bases, with 17 bases sitting between them. In nucleotides, the CDR3 is TGTGCCAGCAACCGGGACCCACGGGGAGGAAACACCATATATTTT. The encoded protein is CASNRDPRGGNTIYF.

This clonotype was seen more than once but under ten times. The V gene is TRBV5-6, the J gene TRBJ2-1; TRBD1 aligns across 8 bases. This CDR3 region has 17 residues. Germline CDR1 and CDR2: SGHDT and YYEEEE. Trimming at V came to 1 base and at J to 2 bases, leaving 8 bases not matched to a gene. CDR3 nucleotide sequence: TGTGCCAGCAGCTTGCCTTCTCGACAGGGGCCCTACAATGAGCAGTTCTTC. It specifies CASSLPSRQGPYNEQFF.

This clonotype was seen more than once but under ten times. The rearrangement links TRBV5-1 to TRBJ1-5; D call uncertain. Germline loops: CDR1 SGHRS, CDR2 YFSETQ. The CDR3 has 13 residues. Trimming shortened V by 2 bases and J by 6 bases, and 9 bases separated the two germline ends. This CDR3 reads CASSFEGIQPQHF. CDR3 coding DNA: TGCGCCAGCAGCTTTGAAGGCATTCAGCCCCAGCATTTT.

This clonotype was counted between two and nine times. CDR3 loop: CASSVGLAGDARTQYF. CDR3 nucleotides: TGTGCCAGCAGTGTTGGACTAGCGGGGGACGCGAGAACGCAGTATTTT. V gene TRBV2 combines with J gene TRBJ2-3; 13 bases map to TRBD2. The length of the CDR3 is 16 residues. The junction had 10 bases not matched to a gene; V was cut back by 4 bases and J by 9 bases. Looked up from germline, CDR1 is SNHLY and CDR2 is FYNNEI.

DNA for the CDR3: TGCAGTGCTCGCCGGGACACTGAAGCTTTCTTT. The encoded protein is CSARRDTEAFF. V and J are TRBV20-1 and TRBJ1-1; no reliable D call. The V gene's germline CDR1 is DFQATT and CDR2 SNEGSKA (reference sequence). V gave up 5 bases and J gave up 3 bases, with 7 bases separating them. This CDR3 spans 11 amino acids.

This rearrangement joins TRBV29-1 to TRBJ2-7; TRBD2 matches at 9 bases. The ends lost 1 base at V and 5 bases at J; junction bases unmatched: 6. Germline lookup yields CDR1 SQVTM and CDR2 ANQGSEA. The length of the CDR3 is 14 residues. CDR3: CSVEGREGFDEQYF. The CDR3 DNA sequence: TGCAGCGTTGAAGGGCGGGAGGGCTTTGACGAGCAGTACTTC.

This clonotype was counted many times. This chain links TRBV4-2 with TRBJ2-7; no firm D call. Germline V gives CDR1 LGHNA, CDR2 YNFKEQ. This CDR3 is 11 amino acids long. V dropped 8 bases and J dropped 6 bases, with 11 bases sitting between them. CDR3 residues: CASGSFGEQYF. CDR3 coding DNA: TGTGCCAGCGGTTCGTTTGGCGAGCAGTACTTC.

This chain connects TRBV29-1 to TRBJ1-2; D is ambiguous. The CDR3 is 10 residues long. V was pared by 1 base and J by 8 bases, with 5 bases between. Germline CDR1 reads SQVTM; CDR2 reads ANQGSEA. The CDR3 loop reads CSVEVRGYTF. As DNA, the CDR3 is TGCAGCGTTGAAGTTCGAGGCTACACCTTC. Based on the CDR3 plus reference TRBV29-1 and TRBJ1-2, the full variable domain is SAVISQKPSRDICQRGTSLTIQCQVDSQVTMMFWYRQQPGQSLTLIATANQGSEATYESGFVIDKFPISRPNLTFSTLTVSNMSPEDSSIYLCSVEVRGYTFGSGTRLTVV.

The chain carries TRBV20-1 and TRBJ2-4; 8 bases agree with TRBD1. V shed 4 bases, J shed 0 bases, and the junction held 2 bases outside the gene matches. Germline V gene sequence: CDR1 DFQATT, CDR2 SNEGSKA (reference sequence). The CDR3 consists of 14 residues. CDR3 sequence: CSAKDRVAKNIQYF. CDR3 sequence (DNA): TGCAGTGCTAAGGACAGGGTAGCCAAAAACATTCAGTACTTC.